A selection of T cell receptor beta chains follows, all from one sample in a study of blood T cell repertoires in COVID-19. Sequencing used immunoSEQ multiplex PCR; TCRdb keeps in-frame clones, though not all of them. The sample yields 310,000 or so clones, approximately 90% seen once. Sequenced material: peripheral blood. Receptors originate from a woman in her 30s with COVID-19, enrolled during active disease. Each CDR3 is given with its conserved first and last residue. D genes are given only for firm matches. Expanded clones are given a class, and other clones once, few, many or no size at all.

j_gene: TRBJ2-3; d_gene: NA; v_gene: TRBV28; abundance: NA; CDR3aa: CASEREKVDTQYF; CDR3nt: TGTGCCAGCGAACGGGAGAAGGTAGATACGCAGTATTTT
j_gene: TRBJ2-3; d_gene: TRBD2; v_gene: TRBV5-6; abundance: NA; CDR3aa: CASSRLIAGDSDTQYF; CDR3nt: TGTGCCAGCAGCCGTCTCATAGCGGGAGATTCAGATACGCAGTATTTT
j_gene: TRBJ1-2; d_gene: TRBD1; v_gene: TRBV19; abundance: NA; CDR3aa: CASSTDRVNYGYTF; CDR3nt: TGTGCCAGTAGTACCGACAGGGTTAACTATGGCTACACCTTC
j_gene: TRBJ2-2; d_gene: TRBD2; v_gene: TRBV10-2; abundance: NA; CDR3aa: CASRKGLAGNTGELFF; CDR3nt: TGCGCCAGCCGCAAAGGACTAGCGGGAAACACCGGGGAGCTGTTTTTT
j_gene: TRBJ1-2; d_gene: NA; v_gene: TRBV25-1; abundance: NA; CDR3aa: CASSESYGYGYTF; CDR3nt: TGTGCCAGCAGCGAAAGTTACGGCTATGGCTACACCTTC
j_gene: TRBJ1-5; d_gene: TRBD1; v_gene: TRBV19; abundance: NA; CDR3aa: CASSPLQGADQPQHF; CDR3nt: TGTGCCAGTAGTCCACTACAGGGGGCCGATCAGCCCCAGCATTTT
j_gene: TRBJ2-2; d_gene: TRBD2; v_gene: TRBV11-1; abundance: NA; CDR3aa: CASSSLSGTNTGELFF; CDR3nt: TGTGCCAGCAGCTCCCTTAGCGGGACGAACACCGGGGAGCTGTTTTTT
j_gene: TRBJ1-1; d_gene: NA; v_gene: TRBV11-2; abundance: few; CDR3aa: CASSLVKGAEAFF; CDR3nt: TGTGCCAGCAGCTTAGTGAAAGGGGCGGAAGCTTTCTTT
j_gene: TRBJ2-1; d_gene: NA; v_gene: TRBV11-2; abundance: NA; CDR3aa: CASMGGGILRNEQFF; CDR3nt: TGTGCCAGCATGGGAGGGGGAATTCTTAGGAATGAGCAGTTCTTC
j_gene: TRBJ1-1; d_gene: NA; v_gene: TRBV4-2; abundance: NA; CDR3aa: CASSIRRGTEAFF; CDR3nt: TGTGCCAGCAGCATCCGGAGGGGCACTGAAGCTTTCTTT
j_gene: TRBJ1-2; d_gene: TRBD1; v_gene: TRBV29-1; abundance: NA; CDR3aa: CSALGQGPRDGYTF; CDR3nt: TGCAGCGCCCTAGGACAGGGACCCCGGGATGGCTACACCTTC
j_gene: TRBJ1-5; d_gene: NA; v_gene: TRBV2; abundance: NA; CDR3aa: CASRSTGNQPQHF; CDR3nt: TGTGCCAGCAGAAGCACAGGCAATCAGCCCCAGCATTTT
j_gene: TRBJ1-3; d_gene: NA; v_gene: TRBV3-1/TRBV3-2; abundance: NA; CDR3aa: CASSRQGTNTIYF; CDR3nt: TGTGCCAGCAGCCGCCAGGGGACAAACACCATATATTTT
j_gene: TRBJ1-5; d_gene: NA; v_gene: TRBV30; abundance: NA; CDR3aa: CAWTEQGTGPQHF; CDR3nt: TGTGCCTGGACTGAACAGGGTACGGGGCCCCAGCATTTT
j_gene: TRBJ2-1; d_gene: NA; v_gene: TRBV11-3; abundance: NA; CDR3aa: CASSLETSTYNEQFF; CDR3nt: TGTGCCAGCAGCTTAGAAACTAGCACTTACAATGAGCAGTTCTTC
j_gene: TRBJ2-3; d_gene: TRBD2; v_gene: TRBV28; abundance: NA; CDR3aa: CASTAPGRATDTQYF; CDR3nt: TGTGCCAGCACCGCACCTGGGAGGGCCACAGATACGCAGTATTTT
j_gene: TRBJ1-5; d_gene: NA; v_gene: TRBV7-8; abundance: once; CDR3aa: CASSVQGPNQPQHF; CDR3nt: TGTGCCAGCAGCGTACAGGGTCCCAATCAGCCCCAGCATTTT
j_gene: TRBJ2-3; d_gene: NA; v_gene: TRBV30; abundance: NA; CDR3aa: CAWSLPFPGDSTDTQYF; CDR3nt: TGTGCCTGGAGTCTCCCCTTTCCTGGAGATAGCACAGATACGCAGTATTTT
j_gene: TRBJ1-2; d_gene: TRBD1; v_gene: TRBV29-1; abundance: NA; CDR3aa: CSVLRTGAPYGYTF; CDR3nt: TGCAGCGTTTTACGGACAGGGGCTCCCTATGGCTACACCTTC
j_gene: TRBJ2-3; d_gene: NA; v_gene: TRBV29-1; abundance: NA; CDR3aa: CSVEGHSSGGGDTQYF; CDR3nt: TGCAGCGTTGAAGGTCACTCTAGCGGAGGGGGGGATACGCAGTATTTT
j_gene: TRBJ2-7; d_gene: TRBD2; v_gene: TRBV7-9; abundance: NA; CDR3aa: CASSHGLAGLSEQYF; CDR3nt: TGTGCCAGCAGCCACGGACTAGCGGGACTTAGCGAGCAGTACTTC
j_gene: TRBJ2-2; d_gene: TRBD1; v_gene: TRBV19; abundance: NA; CDR3aa: CATTPDRGLNTGELFF; CDR3nt: TGTGCCACCACCCCTGACAGGGGGTTGAACACCGGGGAGCTGTTTTTT
j_gene: TRBJ1-3; d_gene: TRBD1; v_gene: TRBV25-1; abundance: NA; CDR3aa: CASSEPGQAGSGNTIYF; CDR3nt: TGTGCCAGCAGTGAACCCGGACAGGCCGGCTCTGGAAACACCATATATTTT
j_gene: TRBJ2-1; d_gene: TRBD1; v_gene: TRBV5-1; abundance: NA; CDR3aa: CASNSGQGEDEQFF; CDR3nt: TGCGCCAGCAACTCGGGACAGGGAGAAGATGAGCAGTTCTTC
j_gene: TRBJ1-2; d_gene: NA; v_gene: TRBV28; abundance: NA; CDR3aa: CASSFIRGEGYTF; CDR3nt: TGTGCCAGCAGTTTCATCAGGGGAGAGGGCTACACCTTC
j_gene: TRBJ2-1; d_gene: TRBD2; v_gene: TRBV5-1; abundance: NA; CDR3aa: CASRASGNYNEQFF; CDR3nt: TGCGCCAGCAGGGCTAGCGGGAACTACAATGAGCAGTTCTTC
j_gene: TRBJ1-4; d_gene: NA; v_gene: TRBV6-5; abundance: NA; CDR3aa: CASRTGGMDEKLFF; CDR3nt: TGTGCCAGCAGAACCGGGGGAATGGATGAAAAACTGTTTTTT
j_gene: TRBJ2-3; d_gene: TRBD2; v_gene: TRBV5-4; abundance: NA; CDR3aa: CASSLGVLAGGPRSDTQYF; CDR3nt: TGTGCCAGCAGCTTGGGTGTCCTAGCGGGAGGCCCCAGGTCGGATACGCAGTATTTT
j_gene: TRBJ1-3; d_gene: NA; v_gene: TRBV5-1; abundance: NA; CDR3aa: CASSLDGRIFGNTIYF; CDR3nt: TGCGCCAGCAGCTTGGACGGCAGGATCTTTGGAAACACCATATATTTT
j_gene: TRBJ2-1; d_gene: NA; v_gene: TRBV5-1; abundance: NA; CDR3aa: CASRAAGTVNEQFF; CDR3nt: TGCGCCAGCAGGGCGGCGGGGACAGTCAATGAGCAGTTCTTC
j_gene: TRBJ1-6; d_gene: TRBD1; v_gene: TRBV2; abundance: NA; CDR3aa: CASSRDRAKNSPLHF; CDR3nt: TGTGCCAGCAGCCGGGACAGGGCCAAAAATTCACCCCTCCACTTT
j_gene: TRBJ1-1; d_gene: NA; v_gene: TRBV5-1; abundance: NA; CDR3aa: CASSLERSMNTEAFF; CDR3nt: TGCGCCAGCAGCTTGGAGCGCAGCATGAACACTGAAGCTTTCTTT
j_gene: TRBJ1-5; d_gene: NA; v_gene: TRBV5-6; abundance: once; CDR3aa: CASSYNRGRGNQPQHF; CDR3nt: TGTGCCAGCAGCTATAATCGCGGGAGAGGCAATCAGCCCCAGCATTTT